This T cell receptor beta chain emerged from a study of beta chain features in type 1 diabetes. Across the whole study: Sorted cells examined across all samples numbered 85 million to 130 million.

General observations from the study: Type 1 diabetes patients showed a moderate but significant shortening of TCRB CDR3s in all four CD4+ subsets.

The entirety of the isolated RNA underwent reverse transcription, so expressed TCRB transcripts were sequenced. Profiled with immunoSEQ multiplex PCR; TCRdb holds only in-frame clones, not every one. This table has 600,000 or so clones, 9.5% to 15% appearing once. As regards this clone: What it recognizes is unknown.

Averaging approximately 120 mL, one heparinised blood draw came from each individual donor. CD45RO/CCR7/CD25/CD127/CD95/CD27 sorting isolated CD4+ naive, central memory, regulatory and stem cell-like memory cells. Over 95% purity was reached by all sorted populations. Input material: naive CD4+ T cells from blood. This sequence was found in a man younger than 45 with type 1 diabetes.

The CDR3: CAWSVARGRPYSNQPQHF. In DNA, the CDR3 is TGTGCCTGGAGTGTAGCCAGGGGCCGCCCTTATAGCAATCAGCCCCAGCATTTT. The rearrangement uses TRBV30 and TRBJ1-5; TRBD1 is a possible D gene (6 bases). Trimming took off 0 bases at V and 0 bases at J, with 18 bases between the two ends. The CDR3 is made up of 18 amino acids. The germline gives CDR1 GTSNPN, CDR2 SVGIG (reference sequence).